Below, 24 T cell receptor beta chains from the same sample are listed, as sequenced in a study of CD8 T cells in ankylosing spondylitis. One entry per CDR3 protein, called by TCRdb with MiXCR from the 5' RACE reads. The sample holds roughly 100,000 distinct CDR3 sequences, 7.5% to 9% seen once. The sample consisted of blood, either unsorted or a sorted T cell fraction (not recorded which). These receptors all stem from a male donor with ankylosing spondylitis or in good health (not recorded which).

This clonotype was picked up many times. The J gene is TRBJ1-1, the V gene TRBV12-5; the D is unclear. Trimming removed 5 bases at V and 4 bases at J, with 32 bases between. The germline CDR1 and CDR2 sequences are LGHNT and FRNRAP. The CDR3 length is 20 residues. The CDR3 DNA follows: TGTGCTAGTGGTCTTTCGGCGAGCCGAGGTATAATCACTGCGGGCACTGAAGCTTTCTTT. Protein product: CASGLSASRGIITAGTEAFF.

The chain joins TRBV12-3 or TRBV12-4 to TRBJ2-1, with 8 bases that match TRBD1. CDR3 size: 15 residues. With 5 bases clipped from V and 7 bases from J, the junction kept 10 bases outside the gene matches. The CDR3 bases are TGTGCCAGCAGTGACCCCGGGACAGGTTTAAATGAGCAGTTCTTC. It codes for CASSDPGTGLNEQFF.

This clonotype was counted between two and nine times. One base away lies a much larger clone, so this may be a sequencing read error. The V gene is TRBV20-1, the J gene TRBJ1-2, with D tentatively TRBD1 (6 bases). The V gene's germline CDR1 is DFQATT and CDR2 SNEGSKA (reference sequence). The CDR3 length is 12 residues. Here the CDR3 reads CSTRGGALGYTF. DNA of the CDR3: TGCAGTACTAGAGGGGGGGCGCTTGGCTACACCTTC.

This clonotype has a count of ten or more. The chain is built from TRBV7-9 and TRBJ2-1, with D uncertain. V lost 5 bases and J lost 14, with 13 bases in between. The CDR3 consists of 11 residues. Germline V gives CDR1 SEHNR, CDR2 FQNEAQ (reference sequence). This chain's CDR3 is CASSGPGTEFF. The CDR3 DNA reads as TGTGCCAGCAGCGGCCCGGGCACCGAGTTCTTC.

This clonotype appeared many times. J is TRBJ2-3 and V is TRBV7-2; 7 nucleotides agree with TRBD1. Germline V gives CDR1 SGHTA, CDR2 FQGNSA. Trimming at V came to 5 bases and at J to 6 bases, leaving 5 bases not matched to a gene. This CDR3 is 13 amino acids long. CDR3 region: CASSEQGWDTQYF. The CDR3 DNA sequence: TGTGCCAGCAGCGAACAGGGGTGGGATACGCAGTATTTT.

The table lists this clonotype with many counts. The chain employs TRBV4-3 and TRBJ1-6; D may be TRBD1 (5 bases). From germline, CDR1 is LGHNA and CDR2 YSLEER. The CDR3 sequence is 15 residues long. V was cut by 0 bases and J by 9 bases, with 12 bases left in between. The CDR3 DNA sequence: TGCGCCAGCAGCCAAGAAGCGGCAGGGAGTTCACCCCTCCACTTT. Protein product: CASSQEAAGSSPLHF.

This clonotype was detected many times. The genes are TRBV5-1 and TRBJ2-1; TRBD2 agrees at 11 bases. V lost 5 bases and J lost 8; bases outside the gene matches: 9. This CDR3 contains 15 residues. CDR1 is SGHRS and CDR2 is YFSETQ in the germline V gene. The CDR3 DNA reads as TGCGCCAGCAGGATTATAGCGGGAGGGCGTGATGAGCAGTTCTTC. Translated, it gives CASRIIAGGRDEQFF.

The sample holds many counts of this clonotype. This chain links TRBV10-3 with TRBJ2-1; TRBD2 is a possible D gene (6 bases). CDR1 ENHRY and CDR2 SYGVKD come from the germline V gene. There are 16 residues in the CDR3. Between the trimmed V and J ends, which lost 0 bases and 4 bases, there was a span of 13 bases. CDR3 nucleotides: TGTGCCATCAGTGAGTCGGGGGTCGGGGGATACAATGAGCAGTTCTTC. Amino acids: CAISESGVGGYNEQFF.

At least ten counts were recorded for this clonotype. The chain uses TRBV29-1 and TRBJ2-1, with unresolved D. V lost 3 bases, J lost 4 bases, and 7 bases lay in between. In germline, CDR1 is SQVTM, CDR2 ANQGSEA. The CDR3 length is 12 residues. CDR3 DNA sequence: TGCAGCGTTGAGTGGGGATACAATGAGCAGTTCTTC. Translating gives CSVEWGYNEQFF.

This clonotype was detected ten times or more. The J gene is TRBJ2-1, the V gene TRBV12-3 or TRBV12-4; D may be TRBD1 (6 bases). The CDR3 runs 15 residues. Trimming left V 5 bases short and J 8 bases short, with 19 bases between. In DNA form, the CDR3 reads TGTGCCAGCAGTGTAAGGACAGCCTACCCCGATGAGCAGTTCTTC. It encodes CASSVRTAYPDEQFF.

The gene calls are TRBV20-1 and TRBJ1-4; perhaps TRBD1 as D (5 bases). Germline CDR1 DFQATT, CDR2 SNEGSKA (reference sequence). V was shortened by 6 bases and J by 4 bases, with 12 bases between the two germline ends. The length of the CDR3 is 13 residues. The CDR3 here is CSAGTAHNEKLFF. DNA for the CDR3: TGCAGTGCCGGGACGGCGCATAATGAAAAACTGTTTTTT.

There are many counts of this clonotype. J is TRBJ2-3 and V is TRBV5-1; 10 positions agree with TRBD1. The CDR3 runs 15 residues. Germline V gene sequence: CDR1 SGHRS, CDR2 YFSETQ. V gave up 0 bases and J gave up 5 bases; unmatched junction bases: 3. The CDR3 sequence is CASSLGQGAGDTQYF. CDR3 in DNA: TGCGCCAGCAGCTTGGGACAGGGGGCTGGAGATACGCAGTATTTT.

This chain connects TRBV6-9 to TRBJ2-2; D is possibly TRBD1 or TRBD2 (5 bases each). Germline V lookup: CDR1 MNHGY, CDR2 SVAAGI. V was cut by 6 bases and J by 0 bases, with 14 bases left in between. This CDR3 region has 16 residues. Written as DNA, the CDR3 is TGTGCCAGCAGGTGGCTGGGGGTCGCGAACACCGGGGAGCTGTTTTTT. Amino acids: CASRWLGVANTGELFF.

The chain links TRBV9 to TRBJ2-1, with TRBD2 identical over 13 bases. Germline V gene data show CDR1 as SGDLS and CDR2 as YYNGEE. The V gene end was trimmed by 0 bases and the J gene end by 15 bases; junction bases not matched to a gene: 6. This CDR3 region has 14 residues. The CDR3 loop reads CASSVATSGGIPFF. In DNA, the CDR3 is TGTGCCAGCAGCGTAGCGACTAGCGGGGGGATTCCGTTCTTC.

This clonotype was observed at least ten times. V and J are TRBV5-1 and TRBJ2-2, with a possible D match to TRBD1 (5 bases). CDR3 length equals 16 residues. Between the trimmed V and J ends, which lost 4 bases and 6 bases, there was a span of 19 bases. CDR1 and CDR2 from the germline V gene are SGHRS and YFSETQ. CDR3 region: CASSIRRDFVAGELFF. CDR3 DNA: TGCGCCAGCAGCATACGCAGGGATTTTGTCGCCGGGGAGCTGTTTTTT.

The gene calls are TRBV29-1 and TRBJ2-6; the match to TRBD2 covers 12 bases. This CDR3 comprises 17 residues. Per the germline V gene, CDR1 is SQVTM and CDR2 is ANQGSEA. V lost 6 bases and J lost 0; bases outside the gene matches: 6. CDR3 nucleotide sequence: TGCAGCGTCCGACTAGCGGGGGCCTCCTCTGGGGCCAACGTCCTGACTTTC. Residues: CSVRLAGASSGANVLTF.

The sample holds many counts of this clonotype. The chain employs TRBV13 and TRBJ1-2; weak D call: TRBD1 (5 bases). Trimming pared 4 bases from V and 2 bases from J, leaving 14 bases between. The CDR3 covers 15 residues. Germline values: CDR1 PRHDT, CDR2 FYEKMQ (reference sequence). CDR3 DNA sequence: TGTGCCAGCAGCTCCCCCCCGGGGACGAACTATGGCTACACCTTC. Encoded protein: CASSSPPGTNYGYTF.

This clonotype was recorded at least ten times. The chain employs TRBV12-3 or TRBV12-4 and TRBJ2-2, with 10 bases lining up with TRBD2. After removal of 3 bases from V and 3 bases from J, the junction contained 7 bases not matched to a gene. CDR3 length: 17 amino acids. The DNA of the CDR3 is TGTGCCAGCAGTTTTTTTAGCGGGGGGCCTGACACCGGGGAGCTGTTTTTT. Protein sequence: CASSFFSGGPDTGELFF.

This clonotype was seen ten or more times. The chain has TRBV7-2 and TRBJ1-1, with TRBD1 matching over 9 bases. This CDR3 has 13 amino acids. Germline CDR1 and CDR2: SGHTA and FQGNSA. V lost 5 bases, J lost 3 bases, and 1 base stayed unmatched. The CDR3 here is CASSRTGDTEAFF. For the CDR3, the DNA is TGTGCCAGCAGCCGGACAGGGGACACTGAAGCTTTCTTT.

This clonotype was recorded many times. The chain carries TRBV27 and TRBJ2-7, with unresolved D. This CDR3 is built from 12 residues. Germline-derived CDR1 and CDR2 are MNHEY and SMNVEV (reference sequence). V lost 4 bases and J lost 6, with 10 bases in between. For the CDR3, the DNA is TGTGCCAGCAGTTCGAGCAATATCGAGCAGTACTTC. Amino acids: CASSSSNIEQYF.

The sample holds many counts of this clonotype. The V call is TRBV5-6, the J call TRBJ1-2, with 7 bases that match TRBD1. This CDR3 comprises 16 residues. Germline assignment: CDR1 SGHDT and CDR2 YYEEEE. Unmatched junction bases numbered 14, after V lost 3 bases and J lost 6 bases. The CDR3 DNA follows: TGTGCCAGCAGCTCCCGACAGGGACAATTAATCCATGGCTACACCTTC. This encodes CASSSRQGQLIHGYTF.

A word on this clonotype: The junction departs from the called germline gene at one end, perhaps through a read error. The CDR3 coding sequence is TGTGCCAACAGCCGCACAGGGGGAGGCAATCAGCCCCAGCATTTT. Translating gives CANSRTGGGNQPQHF. This chain uses TRBV11-2 with TRBJ1-5, with 8 bases fitting TRBD1. CDR1 is SGHAT, CDR2 FQNNGV, per germline. The CDR3 is made up of 15 amino acids. The full variable domain, its missing parts supplied by reference TRBV11-2 and TRBJ1-5, is EAGVAQSPRYKIIEKRQSVAFWCNPISGHATLYWYQQILGQGPKLLIQFQNNGVVDDSQLPKDRFSAERLKGVDSTLKIQPAKLEDSAVYLCANSRTGGGNQPQHFGDGTRLSIL.

This clonotype was observed at least ten times. In DNA, the CDR3 is TGTGCCAGCAGCCCCCAGGGTGAGCCCCAGCATTTT. Encoded protein: CASSPQGEPQHF. This chain joins TRBV12-3 or TRBV12-4 and TRBJ1-5; D possibly corresponds to TRBD1 (5 bases). The CDR3 sequence is 12 residues long. The ends were cut back, 6 bases at V and 8 bases at J, with 11 bases in the middle.

This clonotype occurred a few times. The genes are TRBV7-9 and TRBJ2-1; maybe TRBD1 (6 bases). V was pared by 5 bases and J by 8 bases, with 19 bases between. The CDR3 runs to 15 residues. Germline CDR1 and CDR2: SEHNR and FQNEAQ (reference sequence). CDR3 in DNA: TGTGCCAGCAGCCGAGGACAGAATCTTGTCGATGAGCAGTTCTTC. Translating gives CASSRGQNLVDEQFF.